This TCR beta chain was recovered during a study of T cell changes during pregnancy in multiple sclerosis. This clone came up a few times. Sequenced by immunoSEQ multiplex PCR; TCRdb stores in-frame clones only, minus some. There are more than 65,000 clones in the sample; roughly 90% occur only once, and over 7.5% lies in the top ten. Germline CDR1 and CDR2: MNHEY and SVGAGI. The CDR3 consists of 12 residues. V lost 5 bases and J 8 bases, leaving 12 bases between the germline ends. This clonotype was sampled from a female donor in good health, enrolled as a control in a pregnancy study. This specimen consisted of peripheral blood, obtained after pregnancy. The chain has TRBV6-5 and TRBJ1-2; D is unclear. The CDR3 DNA sequence: TGTGCCAGCAGTCTCCCTCCGGGAGGCTACACCTTC. Residues: CASSLPPGGYTF.